This TCR beta chain was documented in a study of blood T cell repertoires in COVID-19. Study summary: The cDNA or gDNA used as material had been derived from T cells, B-cell-depleted T cells, or PBMCs.

The assay was immunoSEQ multiplex PCR, and TCRdb's table has in-frame clones only and misses some. The profile shows under 150,000 clones, less than 90% of them singletons. Germline CDR1 and CDR2: SGHAT and FQNNGV. V lost 2 bases to trimming and J lost 4 bases; unmatched junction nucleotides: 5. This CDR3 is 16 amino acids long. This receptor was taken from a man of 80 years or more with acute or convalescent COVID-19. The chain is built from TRBV11-2 and TRBJ1-6; 7 bases fit TRBD1. The sample comprised peripheral blood. CDR3 DNA: TGTGCCAGCAGCTTACCGCCGGGACAGTATAATTCACCCCTCCACTTT. This sequence encodes CASSLPPGQYNSPLHF.